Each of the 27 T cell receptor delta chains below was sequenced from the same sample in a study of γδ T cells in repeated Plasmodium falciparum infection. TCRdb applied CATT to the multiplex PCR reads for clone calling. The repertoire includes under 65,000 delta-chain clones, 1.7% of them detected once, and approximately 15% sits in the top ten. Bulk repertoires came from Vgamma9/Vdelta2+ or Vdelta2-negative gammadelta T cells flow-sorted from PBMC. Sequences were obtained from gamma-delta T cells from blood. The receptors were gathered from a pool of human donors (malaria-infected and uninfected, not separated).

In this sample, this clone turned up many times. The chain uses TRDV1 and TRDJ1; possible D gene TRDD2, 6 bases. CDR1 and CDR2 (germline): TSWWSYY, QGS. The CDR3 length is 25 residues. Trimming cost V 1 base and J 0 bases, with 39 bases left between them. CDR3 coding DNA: TGTGCTCTTGGGGAACGGGGTCCTACCCACAACCCTGTCATGCGGGATTTGAAGTACACCGATAAACTCATCTTT. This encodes CALGERGPTHNPVMRDLKYTDKLIF.

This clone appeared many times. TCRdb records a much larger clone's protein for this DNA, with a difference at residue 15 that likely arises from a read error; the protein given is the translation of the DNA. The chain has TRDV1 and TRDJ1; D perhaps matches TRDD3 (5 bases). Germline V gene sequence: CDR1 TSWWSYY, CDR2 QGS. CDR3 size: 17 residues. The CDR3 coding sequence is TGTGCTCTTGGGGATCTCACAGGGGGCCCTGCACCCGATAAACCCATCTTT. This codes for CALGDLTGGPAPDKPIF.

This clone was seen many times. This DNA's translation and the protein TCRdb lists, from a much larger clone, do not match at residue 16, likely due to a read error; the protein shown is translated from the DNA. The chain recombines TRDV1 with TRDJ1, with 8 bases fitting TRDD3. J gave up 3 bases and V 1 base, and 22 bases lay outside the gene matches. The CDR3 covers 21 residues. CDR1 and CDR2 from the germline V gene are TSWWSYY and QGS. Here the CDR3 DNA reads TGTGCTCTTGGGGAACGCAAAACCATCTGGGGGACTCTGAGAGGGGCCGATAAACTCATCTTT. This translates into CALGERKTIWGTLRGADKLIF.

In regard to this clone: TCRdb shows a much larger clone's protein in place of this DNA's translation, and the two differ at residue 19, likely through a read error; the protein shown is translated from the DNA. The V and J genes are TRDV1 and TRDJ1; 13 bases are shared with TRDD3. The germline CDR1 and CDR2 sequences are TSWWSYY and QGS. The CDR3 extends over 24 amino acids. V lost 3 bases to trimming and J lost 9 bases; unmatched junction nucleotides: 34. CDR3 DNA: TGTGCTCTTGGGGATACTTCCTACTTTAGGGGATGGGACTGGGGGATACGCGGACTCCGGGAACTCATCTTT. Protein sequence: CALGDTSYFRGWDWGIRGLRELIF.

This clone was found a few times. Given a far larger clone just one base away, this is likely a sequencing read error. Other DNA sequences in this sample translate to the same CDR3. The CDR3 coding sequence is TGTGCCCTTGGGGAACCCCTAAATGGATGGGGGACCGATAAACTCATCTTT. As protein: CALGEPLNGWGTDKLIF. This sequence joins TRDV1 and TRDJ1; a weak D match, TRDD3 (6 bases). The J gene was missing in TCRdb and was found by matching the end of the DNA to germline. Looked up from germline, CDR1 is TSWWSYY and CDR2 is QGS. The CDR3 runs 17 residues.

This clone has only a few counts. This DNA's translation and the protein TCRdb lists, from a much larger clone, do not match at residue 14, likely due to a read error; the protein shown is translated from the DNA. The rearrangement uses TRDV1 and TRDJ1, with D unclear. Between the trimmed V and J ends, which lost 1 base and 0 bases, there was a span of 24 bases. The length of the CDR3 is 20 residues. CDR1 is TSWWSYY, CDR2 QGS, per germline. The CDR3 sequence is CALGEPREWLRVLHTDKLIF. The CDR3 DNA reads TGTGCTCTTGGGGAACCACGGGAGTGGCTAAGGGTTTTGCACACCGATAAACTCATCTTT.

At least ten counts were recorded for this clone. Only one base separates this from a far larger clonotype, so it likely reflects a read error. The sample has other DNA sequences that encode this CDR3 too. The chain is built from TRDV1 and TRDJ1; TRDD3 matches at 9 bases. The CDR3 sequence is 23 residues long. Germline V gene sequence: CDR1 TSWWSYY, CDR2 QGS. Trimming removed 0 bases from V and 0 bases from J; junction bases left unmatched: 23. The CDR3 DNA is TGTGCTCTTGGGGAACTCAGCCTCCCCGAGTACTGGGGGAGGGGTTGGGACACCGATAAACTCATCTTT. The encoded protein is CALGELSLPEYWGRGWDTDKLIF.

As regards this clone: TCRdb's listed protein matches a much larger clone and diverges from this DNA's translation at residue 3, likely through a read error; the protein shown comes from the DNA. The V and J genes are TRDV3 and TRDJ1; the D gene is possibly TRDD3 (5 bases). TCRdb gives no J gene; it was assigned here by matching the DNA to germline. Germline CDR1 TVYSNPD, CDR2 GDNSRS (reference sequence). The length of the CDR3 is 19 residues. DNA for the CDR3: TGTGCCCTTAGCCCAATTCATTACTCAAACCGTGGGGACCGCGATAAACTCATCTTT. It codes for CALSPIHYSNRGDRDKLIF.

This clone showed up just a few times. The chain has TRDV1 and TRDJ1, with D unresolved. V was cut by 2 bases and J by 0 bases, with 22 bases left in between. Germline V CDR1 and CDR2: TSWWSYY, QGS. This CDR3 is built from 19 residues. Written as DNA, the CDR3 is TGTGCTCTTGGGGAAGACTGCGCTCCAACCTCCCCATACACCGATAAACTCATCTTT. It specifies CALGEDCAPTSPYTDKLIF.

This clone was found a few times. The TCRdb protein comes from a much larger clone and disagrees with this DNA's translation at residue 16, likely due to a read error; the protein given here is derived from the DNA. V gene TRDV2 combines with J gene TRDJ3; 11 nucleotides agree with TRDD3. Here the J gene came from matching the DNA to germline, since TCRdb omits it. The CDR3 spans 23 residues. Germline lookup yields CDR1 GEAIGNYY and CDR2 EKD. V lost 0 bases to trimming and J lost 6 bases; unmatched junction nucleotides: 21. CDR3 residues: CACDTGDWGISRTSSQDTRQMFF. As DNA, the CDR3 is TGTGCCTGTGACACCGGGGACTGGGGGATATCGCGGACCAGCTCCCAGGACACCCGACAGATGTTTTTC.

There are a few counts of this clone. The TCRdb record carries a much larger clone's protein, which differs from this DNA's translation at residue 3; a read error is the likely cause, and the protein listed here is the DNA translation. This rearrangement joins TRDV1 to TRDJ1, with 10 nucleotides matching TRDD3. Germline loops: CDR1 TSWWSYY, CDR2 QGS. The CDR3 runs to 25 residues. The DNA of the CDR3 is TGTGCTTTTGGGGAACCCTCTTGGCGAGCCCCTGCGGACAGAGTTTTGGGGGATACATCCGATAAACTCATCTTT. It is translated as CAFGEPSWRAPADRVLGDTSDKLIF.

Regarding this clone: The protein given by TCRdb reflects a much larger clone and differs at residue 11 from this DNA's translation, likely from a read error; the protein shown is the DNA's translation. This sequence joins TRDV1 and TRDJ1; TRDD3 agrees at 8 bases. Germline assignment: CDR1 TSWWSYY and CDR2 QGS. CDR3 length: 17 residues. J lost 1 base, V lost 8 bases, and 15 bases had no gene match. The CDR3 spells CALKKGSWGKCTDKLIF. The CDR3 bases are TGTGCTCTTAAGAAAGGTAGCTGGGGGAAGTGCACCGATAAACTCATCTTT.

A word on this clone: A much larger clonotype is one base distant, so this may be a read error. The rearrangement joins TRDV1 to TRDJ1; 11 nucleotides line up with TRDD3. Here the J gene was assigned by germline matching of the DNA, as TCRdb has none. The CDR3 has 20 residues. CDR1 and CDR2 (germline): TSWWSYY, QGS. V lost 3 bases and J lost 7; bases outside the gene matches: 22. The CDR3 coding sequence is TGTGCTCTTGGGGAGGGTCTCTACTGGGGGATATCACCTCATCGGGCTAAACTCATCTTT. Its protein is CALGEGLYWGISPHRAKLIF.

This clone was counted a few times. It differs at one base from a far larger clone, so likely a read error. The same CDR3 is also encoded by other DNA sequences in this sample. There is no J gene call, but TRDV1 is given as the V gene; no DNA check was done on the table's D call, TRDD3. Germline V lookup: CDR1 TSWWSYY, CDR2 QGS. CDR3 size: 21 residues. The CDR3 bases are TGTGCTCTTGGGGACCGTATTCACGCTACTGGGGGAAGGCCTGGAACCGATAAGCTCATCTTT. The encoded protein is CALGDRIHATGGRPGTDKLIF.

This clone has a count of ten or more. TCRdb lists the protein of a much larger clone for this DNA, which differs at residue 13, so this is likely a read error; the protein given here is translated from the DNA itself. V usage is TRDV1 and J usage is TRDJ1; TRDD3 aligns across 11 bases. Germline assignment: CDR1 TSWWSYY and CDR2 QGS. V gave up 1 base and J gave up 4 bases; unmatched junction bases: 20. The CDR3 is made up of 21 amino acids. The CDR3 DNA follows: TGTGCTCTTGGGGAACCCCTCTTCTACTGGGGGATATCGATTCTCGGCGATAAACTCATCTTT. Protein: CALGEPLFYWGISILGDKLIF.

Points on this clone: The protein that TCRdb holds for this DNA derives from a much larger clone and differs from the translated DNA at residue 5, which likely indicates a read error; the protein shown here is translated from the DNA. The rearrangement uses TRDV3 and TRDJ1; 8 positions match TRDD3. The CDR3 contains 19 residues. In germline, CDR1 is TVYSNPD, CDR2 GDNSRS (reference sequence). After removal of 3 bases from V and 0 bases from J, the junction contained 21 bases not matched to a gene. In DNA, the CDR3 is TGTGCCTTCCTACCGGGGATACCCTTCTTCGCGGGGAACACCGATAAACTCATCTTT. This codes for CAFLPGIPFFAGNTDKLIF.

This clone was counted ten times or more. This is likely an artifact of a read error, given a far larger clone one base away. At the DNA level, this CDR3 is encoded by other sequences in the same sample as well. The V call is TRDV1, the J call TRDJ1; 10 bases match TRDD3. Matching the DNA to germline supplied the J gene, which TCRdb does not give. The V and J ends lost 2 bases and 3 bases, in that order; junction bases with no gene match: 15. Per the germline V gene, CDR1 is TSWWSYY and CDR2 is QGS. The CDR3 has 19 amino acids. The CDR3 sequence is CALGESPRTGGCNSDKLIF. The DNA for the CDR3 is TGTGCTCTTGGGGAAAGTCCTCGTACTGGGGGATGTAACTCCGATAAACTCATCTTT.

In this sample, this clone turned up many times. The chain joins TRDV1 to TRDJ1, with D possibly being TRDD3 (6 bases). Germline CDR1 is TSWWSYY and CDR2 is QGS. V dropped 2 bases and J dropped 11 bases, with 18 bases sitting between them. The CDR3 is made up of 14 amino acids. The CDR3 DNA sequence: TGTGCTCTTGGGGAATGGAGTCGATGGGGGCGGCTCATCTTT. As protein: CALGEWSRWGRLIF.

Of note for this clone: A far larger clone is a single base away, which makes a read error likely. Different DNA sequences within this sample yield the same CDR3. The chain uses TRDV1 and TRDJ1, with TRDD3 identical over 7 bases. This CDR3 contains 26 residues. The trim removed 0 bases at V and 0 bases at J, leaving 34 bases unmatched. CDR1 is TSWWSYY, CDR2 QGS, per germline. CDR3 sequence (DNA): TGTGCTCTTGGGGAACTAGGAGTCAAAGGCTTTTCGACGGGGGGATTCTCACACCTGTACACCGATAAACTCATCTTT. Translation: CALGELGVKGFSTGGFSHLYTDKLIF.

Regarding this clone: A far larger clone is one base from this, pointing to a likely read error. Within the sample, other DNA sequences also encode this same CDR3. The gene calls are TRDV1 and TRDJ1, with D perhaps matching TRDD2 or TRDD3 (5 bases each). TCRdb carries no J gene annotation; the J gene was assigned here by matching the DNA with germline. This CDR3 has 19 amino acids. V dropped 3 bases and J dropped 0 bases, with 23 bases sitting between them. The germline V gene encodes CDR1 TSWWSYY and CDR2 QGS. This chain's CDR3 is CALGDPSPFGRGYTDKLIF. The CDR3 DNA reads TGTGCTCTTGGGGATCCAAGTCCCTTCGGGAGGGGGTACACCGATAAACTCATCTTT.

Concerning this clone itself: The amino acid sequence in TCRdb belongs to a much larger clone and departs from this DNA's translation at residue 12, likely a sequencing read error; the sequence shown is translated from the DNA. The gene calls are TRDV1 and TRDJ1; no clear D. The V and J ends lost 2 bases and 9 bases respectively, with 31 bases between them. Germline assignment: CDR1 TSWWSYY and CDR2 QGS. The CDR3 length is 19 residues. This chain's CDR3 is CALGEFSKRFRAGFKELIF. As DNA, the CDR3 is TGTGCTCTTGGGGAATTCTCTAAAAGATTCCGTGCCGGGTTTAAGGAACTCATCTTT.

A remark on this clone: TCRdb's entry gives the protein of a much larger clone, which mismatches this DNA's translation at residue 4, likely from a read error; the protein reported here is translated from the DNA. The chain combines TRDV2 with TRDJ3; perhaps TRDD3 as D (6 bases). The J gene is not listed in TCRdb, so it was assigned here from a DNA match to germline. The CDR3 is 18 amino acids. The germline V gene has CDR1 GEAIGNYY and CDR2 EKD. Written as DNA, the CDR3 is TGTGCCTGTGGCACCTGGGGTTCCGGCTCCTGGGACACCCGACAGATGTTTTTC. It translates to CACGTWGSGSWDTRQMFF.

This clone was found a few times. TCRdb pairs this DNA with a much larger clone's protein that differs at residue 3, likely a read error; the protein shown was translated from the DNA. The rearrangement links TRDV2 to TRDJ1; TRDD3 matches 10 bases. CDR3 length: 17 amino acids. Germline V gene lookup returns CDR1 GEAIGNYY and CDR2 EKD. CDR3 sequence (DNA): TGTGCCCGTGACAGGTACTGGGGGATTCCGTACACCGATAAACTCATCTTT. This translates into CARDRYWGIPYTDKLIF.

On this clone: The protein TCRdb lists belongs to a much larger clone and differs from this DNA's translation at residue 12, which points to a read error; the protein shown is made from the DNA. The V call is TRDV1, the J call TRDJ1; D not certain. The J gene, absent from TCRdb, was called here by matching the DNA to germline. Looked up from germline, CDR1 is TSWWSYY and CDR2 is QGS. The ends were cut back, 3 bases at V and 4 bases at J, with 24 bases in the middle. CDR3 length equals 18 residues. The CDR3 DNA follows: TGTGCTCTTGGGGATCGGAGGAGCTGTACACCTGTAATCGATAAACTCATCTTT. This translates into CALGDRRSCTPVIDKLIF.

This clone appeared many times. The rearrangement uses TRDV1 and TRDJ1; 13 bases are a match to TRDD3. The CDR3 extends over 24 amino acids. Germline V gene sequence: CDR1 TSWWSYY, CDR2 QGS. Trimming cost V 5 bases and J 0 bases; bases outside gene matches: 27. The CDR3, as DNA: TGTGCTCTTGGGCCCAGCCTTCCTACGATCTTACTGGGGGATACGCGACTTTACACCGATAAACTCATCTTT. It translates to CALGPSLPTILLGDTRLYTDKLIF.

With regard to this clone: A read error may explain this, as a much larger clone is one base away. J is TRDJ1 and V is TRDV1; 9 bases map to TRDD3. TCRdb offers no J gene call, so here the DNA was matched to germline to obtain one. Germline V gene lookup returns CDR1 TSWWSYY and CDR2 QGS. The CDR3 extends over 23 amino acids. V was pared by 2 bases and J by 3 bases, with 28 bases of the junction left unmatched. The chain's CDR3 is CALGESYSCKNRRGYGSADKLIF. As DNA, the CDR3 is TGTGCTCTTGGGGAAAGTTATTCTTGCAAAAATCGCCGGGGATACGGTAGCGCCGATAAACTCATCTTT.

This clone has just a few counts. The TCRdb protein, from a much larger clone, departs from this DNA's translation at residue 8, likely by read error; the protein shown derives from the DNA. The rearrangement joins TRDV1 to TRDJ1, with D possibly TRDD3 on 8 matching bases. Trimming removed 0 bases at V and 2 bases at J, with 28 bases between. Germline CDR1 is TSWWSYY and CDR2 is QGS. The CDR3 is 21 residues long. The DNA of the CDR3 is TGTGCTCTTGGGGAACTGAAGAACTTCCTAAAGTACTGGGGGGATACCGATAAACTCATCTTT. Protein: CALGELKNFLKYWGDTDKLIF.